This TCR beta chain was profiled in a study of cytomegalovirus exposure and HLA in healthy donors. A multiplex PCR was run with 60 Vbeta primers and 13 Jbeta primers. The method was immunoSEQ multiplex PCR; TCRdb's version includes in-frame clones alone and lacks a portion of them. In the table there are about 160,000 clones, 71% of which are singletons. Among the donors, all were healthy bone marrow donors. Points on this clone: Its target is unknown.

The junction had 8 bases not matched to a gene; V was cut back by 0 bases and J by 15 bases. Per the germline V gene, CDR1 is LNHDA and CDR2 is SQIVND (reference sequence). The CDR3 length is 13 residues. Overall study findings and caveats: In a later analysis, TCR beta V- and J-gene trimming showed a link to a missense DCLRE1C variant.

The chain has TRBV19 and TRBJ2-1, with 7 bases lining up with TRBD2. Sequencing was carried out using PBMCs. This clonotype was obtained from a woman aged 30 to 39 in good health and CMV-seronegative. The DNA for the CDR3 is TGTGCCAGTAGTATAGATCGTGGCGGGGGACCGTTCTTC. Translated, it gives CASSIDRGGGPFF.